This entry lists 32 T cell receptor beta chains sequenced from one sample in a study of blood T cell repertoires in COVID-19. Assay used: immunoSEQ multiplex PCR; TCRdb lists only in-frame clones, some missing. The sample consists of 90,000 to 95,000 clones, 70% to 90% of them appearing once. The sequenced material came from peripheral blood. These receptors were obtained from an elderly woman with active COVID-19.

The chain joins TRBV9 to TRBJ2-7; D is unresolved. CDR1 and CDR2 from the germline V gene are SGDLS and YYNGEE. V lost 2 bases and J lost 5, with 11 bases in between. The CDR3 length is 13 residues. The CDR3: CASSVGRINEQYF. The CDR3 region has the DNA TGTGCCAGCAGCGTGGGCAGGATCAACGAGCAGTACTTC.

The chain joins TRBV19 to TRBJ2-3, with 8 bases fitting TRBD1. The CDR3 covers 14 residues. Germline V gives CDR1 LNHDA, CDR2 SQIVND (reference sequence). Unmatched junction bases numbered 4, after V lost 5 bases and J lost 3 bases. CDR3 sequence: CASSPRTGTDTQYF. CDR3 sequence (DNA): TGTGCCAGTAGTCCCCGGACAGGGACAGATACGCAGTATTTT.

The chain carries TRBV2 and TRBJ2-5, with D possibly TRBD2 on 6 matching bases. The ends were cut back, 3 bases at V and 5 bases at J, with 16 bases in the middle. Looked up from germline, CDR1 is SNHLY and CDR2 is FYNNEI. This CDR3 spans 15 amino acids. The CDR3 DNA reads as TGTGCCAGCAGTGATGGGTCCGGGGGTGGGGAGACCCAGTACTTC. Amino acids: CASSDGSGGGETQYF.

V gene TRBV5-1 combines with J gene TRBJ2-3; 8 positions agree with TRBD2. Looked up from germline, CDR1 is SGHRS and CDR2 is YFSETQ. Losses at the gene ends were 5 bases for V and 2 bases for J; bases not matched to a gene: 4. The CDR3 spans 14 residues. DNA for the CDR3: TGCGCCAGCAGAACTAGCGGACACACAGATACGCAGTATTTT. This sequence encodes CASRTSGHTDTQYF.

This sequence joins TRBV27 and TRBJ2-5, with D possibly matching TRBD1 (6 bases). Trimming removed 6 bases at V and 0 bases at J, with 11 bases between. Germline V gene lookup returns CDR1 MNHEY and CDR2 SMNVEV (reference sequence). The CDR3 is 14 residues long. The CDR3 protein is CASSPTGYQETQYF. The CDR3 nucleotides are TGTGCCAGCAGCCCTACAGGGTACCAAGAGACCCAGTACTTC.

This clone ranks as hyperexpanded. The rearrangement links TRBV19 to TRBJ2-1, with 8 bases aligning to TRBD2. Trimming took 3 bases from V and 5 from J; bases not matched to a gene: 12. The CDR3 runs to 17 residues. In germline, CDR1 is LNHDA, CDR2 SQIVND (reference sequence). DNA of the CDR3: TGTGCCAGTAGTATCCTCTCAGGTGGTAGCGGGAACAATGAGCAGTTCTTC. Protein: CASSILSGGSGNNEQFF. The full variable domain, in which reference TRBV19 and TRBJ2-1 provide the parts outside the CDR3, is DGGITQSPKYLFRKEGQNVTLSCEQNLNHDAMYWYRQDPGQGLRLIYYSQIVNDFQKGDIAEGYSVSREKKESFPLTVTSAQKNPTAFYLCASSILSGGSGNNEQFFGPGTRLTVL.

The chain combines TRBV24-1 with TRBJ1-5; D perhaps matches TRBD1 (5 bases). Trimming took off 4 bases at V and 5 bases at J, with 11 bases between the two ends. CDR3 length: 14 amino acids. CDR1 and CDR2 from the germline V gene are KGHDR and SFDVKD. The CDR3 protein is CATSETGDYQPQHF. The CDR3 DNA follows: TGTGCCACCAGTGAGACGGGGGATTATCAGCCCCAGCATTTT.

This clone was counted only a few times. This CDR3 is CASSSRRGLNTEAFF. CDR3 nucleotides: TGTGCCAGCAGCTCTAGGCGGGGGCTGAACACTGAAGCTTTCTTT. The chain recombines TRBV7-2 with TRBJ1-1; the D gene is possibly TRBD1 (6 bases). V was trimmed by 4 bases and J by 0 bases, leaving 12 bases between them. This CDR3 is 15 amino acids long. CDR1 is SGHTA, CDR2 FQGNSA, per germline.

The chain combines TRBV30 with TRBJ1-2; 11 nucleotides agree with TRBD1. Trimming at V came to 1 base and at J to 4 bases, leaving 5 bases not matched to a gene. The CDR3 is made up of 15 amino acids. CDR1 and CDR2 from the germline V gene are GTSNPN and SVGIG (reference sequence). CDR3 sequence reads: CAWSGTGGVPYGYTF. The CDR3 DNA is TGTGCCTGGAGTGGGACAGGGGGCGTTCCCTATGGCTACACCTTC.

This clone came up once. The gene calls are TRBV11-2 and TRBJ2-1, with 10 bases matching TRBD1. Trimming at V came to 5 bases and at J to 7 bases, leaving 11 bases not matched to a gene. Germline assignment: CDR1 SGHAT and CDR2 FQNNGV. This CDR3 spans 16 amino acids. The CDR3 loop is CASSPYPGQGRNEQFF. Written as DNA, the CDR3 is TGTGCCAGCAGCCCATACCCGGGACAGGGGAGGAATGAGCAGTTCTTC.

The CDR3 DNA reads as TGTGCCACCAGTGACGCCGGGACAGCAAAAGAGACCCAGTACTTC. It codes for CATSDAGTAKETQYF. The chain couples TRBV24-1 to TRBJ2-5; 7 nucleotides align to TRBD1. CDR1 is KGHDR and CDR2 is SFDVKD in the germline V gene. V dropped 4 bases and J dropped 3; count of bases not matched to a gene: 7. The CDR3 has 15 amino acids.

The chain combines TRBV4-3 with TRBJ2-7, with D possibly being TRBD1 (5 bases). This CDR3 has 16 amino acids. Per the germline V gene, CDR1 is LGHNA and CDR2 is YSLEER. V shed 1 base and J shed 2 bases, with 15 bases lying between them. In DNA form, the CDR3 reads TGCGCCAGCAGCCAAGGCAGACAGTCCCCTACCTACGAGCAGTACTTC. Translated: CASSQGRQSPTYEQYF.

The chain employs TRBV9 and TRBJ2-1, with D perhaps TRBD1 (5 bases). The CDR3 length is 13 residues. Germline values: CDR1 SGDLS, CDR2 YYNGEE. V was trimmed by 4 bases and J by 11 bases, leaving 16 bases between them. The CDR3: CASSPGDSRKQFF. The CDR3 coding sequence is TGTGCCAGCAGCCCCGGAGACAGTCGCAAGCAGTTCTTC.

The chain is built from TRBV20-1 and TRBJ1-2; D not resolved. Trimming cost V 2 bases and J 7 bases, with 5 bases left between them. Germline values: CDR1 DFQATT, CDR2 SNEGSKA (reference sequence). This CDR3 comprises 10 residues. CDR3 protein: CSARFGGYTF. In nucleotides, the CDR3 is TGCAGTGCTAGATTCGGTGGCTACACCTTC.

V is TRBV5-6 and J is TRBJ2-7; TRBD1 agrees at 8 bases. The length of the CDR3 is 17 residues. The J segment lost 4 bases and the V segment lost 2 bases, leaving 14 bases of the junction unmatched. The germline V gene encodes CDR1 SGHDT and CDR2 YYEEEE. CDR3 loop: CASSFNPRDRSVYEQYF. The CDR3 DNA sequence: TGTGCCAGCAGCTTTAATCCCCGGGACAGGTCTGTATACGAGCAGTACTTC. Using reference TRBV5-6 and TRBJ2-7 for the parts outside the CDR3, the full variable domain is DAGVTQSPTHLIKTRGQQVTLRCSPKSGHDTVSWYQQALGQGPQFIFQYYEEEERQRGNFPDRFSGHQFPNYSSELNVNALLLGDSALYLCASSFNPRDRSVYEQYFGPGTRLTVT.

The chain has TRBV5-1 and TRBJ2-1; TRBD2 aligns across 12 bases. The length of the CDR3 is 18 residues. V dropped 0 bases and J dropped 4; count of bases not matched to a gene: 8. In germline, CDR1 is SGHRS, CDR2 YFSETQ. The CDR3 sequence: CASSLELAGGPYYNEQFF. The CDR3 nucleotides are TGCGCCAGCAGCTTGGAACTAGCGGGAGGTCCCTATTACAATGAGCAGTTCTTC. The whole variable domain, filled in from reference TRBV5-1 and TRBJ2-1, reads KAGVTQTPRYLIKTRGQQVTLSCSPISGHRSVSWYQQTPGQGLQFLFEYFSETQRNKGNFPGRFSGRQFSNSRSEMNVSTLELGDSALYLCASSLELAGGPYYNEQFFGPGTRLTVL.

CDR3 region: CATLPGGGWVTGELFF. The CDR3 nucleotides read TGTGCCACACTCCCGGGGGGAGGTTGGGTCACCGGGGAGCTGTTTTTT. The chain uses TRBV28 and TRBJ2-2, with 7 bases that match TRBD2. V dropped 10 bases and J dropped 4; count of bases not matched to a gene: 15. This CDR3 contains 16 residues. Germline-derived CDR1 and CDR2 are MDHEN and SYDVKM.

V and J are TRBV6-2 or TRBV6-3 and TRBJ2-4; possible D gene TRBD2, 6 bases. Germline CDR1 is MNHEY and CDR2 is SVGEGT. Trimming stripped 5 bases from V and 3 bases from J, with 17 bases between. This CDR3 is 16 amino acids long. In DNA form, the CDR3 reads TGTGCCAGCAGTACCGCAACGACAGCGGGCAAAAACATTCAGTACTTC. Protein: CASSTATTAGKNIQYF.

This chain uses TRBV5-1 with TRBJ2-2; 7 bases map to TRBD2. CDR1 is SGHRS, CDR2 YFSETQ, per germline. The V gene end was trimmed by 1 base and the J gene end by 7 bases; junction bases not matched to a gene: 10. The CDR3 sequence is 16 residues long. The CDR3, as DNA: TGCGCCAGCAGCTTGTTCGCGGGAGCAAGGAGCGGGGAGCTGTTTTTT. It codes for CASSLFAGARSGELFF.

The V gene is TRBV6-5, the J gene TRBJ1-1; 9 bases match TRBD1. The CDR3 is made up of 13 amino acids. The germline V gene has CDR1 MNHEY and CDR2 SVGAGI. J was trimmed by 10 bases and V by 0 bases; bases with no gene match: 3. The CDR3 reads CASSYSGQGGAFF. The CDR3 DNA reads TGTGCCAGCAGTTACTCGGGACAGGGTGGAGCTTTCTTT.

V and J are TRBV6-5 and TRBJ2-7, with 10 bases aligning to TRBD1. The CDR3 totals 14 residues. In germline, CDR1 is MNHEY, CDR2 SVGAGI. Unmatched junction bases numbered 5, after V lost 6 bases and J lost 3 bases. The CDR3 sequence: CASSRQGAGYEQYF. CDR3 nucleotides: TGTGCCAGCAGCAGACAGGGGGCGGGCTACGAGCAGTACTTC.

J is TRBJ2-3 and V is TRBV5-4; TRBD1 agrees at 7 bases. CDR1 SGHNT and CDR2 YYREEE come from the germline V gene (reference sequence). The CDR3 consists of 14 residues. V dropped 4 bases and J dropped 1; count of bases not matched to a gene: 3. DNA for the CDR3: TGTGCCAGCAGCCACGACAGGGGCACAGATACGCAGTATTTT. This gives the protein CASSHDRGTDTQYF.

The DNA for the CDR3 is TGTGCCAGCTCACCCGGACTTGGAGAAGAGACCCAGTACTTC. Its protein product is CASSPGLGEETQYF. The chain links TRBV18 to TRBJ2-5, with D possibly being TRBD2 (5 bases). Germline V gives CDR1 KGHSH, CDR2 LQKENI. CDR3 length: 14 amino acids. V gave up 3 bases and J gave up 3 bases, with 11 bases separating them.

The rearrangement joins TRBV29-1 to TRBJ2-4; the match to TRBD2 covers 7 bases. This CDR3 contains 13 residues. The trim removed 4 bases at V and 7 bases at J, leaving 7 bases unmatched. Germline V CDR1 and CDR2: SQVTM, ANQGSEA. The chain's CDR3 is CSVVGLEGNIQYF. In DNA form, the CDR3 reads TGCAGCGTTGTTGGACTAGAAGGGAACATTCAGTACTTC.

CDR3 in DNA: TGTGCCAGCAGCTTAGAGGTTAGCGGTTCCCCGAGGGAGACCCAGTACTTC. This codes for CASSLEVSGSPRETQYF. This chain uses TRBV7-6 with TRBJ2-5; tentatively, D is TRBD2 (6 bases). The CDR3 loop spans 17 amino acids. Trimming removed 1 base from V and 5 bases from J, with 20 bases in between. Looked up from germline, CDR1 is SGHVS and CDR2 is FNYEAQ.

The chain uses TRBV9 and TRBJ2-2; 11 bases align to TRBD2. The CDR3 totals 19 residues. CDR1 is SGDLS, CDR2 YYNGEE, per germline. V shed 4 bases and J 0 bases; nucleotides not matched to a gene: 11. The CDR3 sequence is CASSPTRLAGTPNTGELFF. CDR3 DNA: TGTGCCAGCAGCCCGACCCGACTAGCGGGAACTCCGAACACCGGGGAGCTGTTTTTT. Variable domain in full (rest from reference TRBV9 and TRBJ2-2): DSGVTQTPKHLITATGQRVTLRCSPRSGDLSVYWYQQSLDQGLQFLIQYYNGEERAKGNILERFSAQQFPDLHSELNLSSLELGDSALYFCASSPTRLAGTPNTGELFFGEGSRLTVL.

This chain links TRBV6-5 with TRBJ2-5; perhaps TRBD1 as D (6 bases). In germline, CDR1 is MNHEY, CDR2 SVGAGI. Trimming cost V 5 bases and J 6 bases, with 13 bases left between them. The CDR3 is 13 residues long. Here the CDR3 reads CASSKDSSKTQYF. The CDR3 DNA is TGTGCCAGCAGTAAGGACAGTTCGAAGACCCAGTACTTC.

This sequence joins TRBV15 and TRBJ2-1, with TRBD2 matching 10 bases. From germline, CDR1 is LNHNV and CDR2 YYDKDF (reference sequence). The junction had 9 bases not matched to a gene; V was cut back by 3 bases and J by 7 bases. The CDR3 extends over 16 amino acids. The CDR3 nucleotides read TGTGCCACCAGCAGGGCTAGCGGGAGCTTGAGGAATGAGCAGTTCTTC. It yields the protein CATSRASGSLRNEQFF.

The chain uses TRBV6-1 and TRBJ1-3; 8 nucleotides match TRBD1. The CDR3 has 15 residues. Germline lookup yields CDR1 MNHNS and CDR2 SASEGT. With V trimmed by 2 bases and J by 10 bases, 10 bases remained unmatched. The DNA for the CDR3 is TGTGCCAGCAGTGAACGGACAGGGTCCACAGTAACCATATATTTT. It encodes CASSERTGSTVTIYF.

The chain employs TRBV14 and TRBJ1-2; D is undetermined. Germline V gene sequence: CDR1 SGHDN, CDR2 FVKESK. This CDR3 spans 15 amino acids. V shed 5 bases and J shed 0 bases, with 13 bases lying between them. CDR3 DNA: TGTGCCAGCAGCATCAACCGGGGTCCTAACTATGGCTACACCTTC. This translates into CASSINRGPNYGYTF.

The gene calls are TRBV9 and TRBJ1-4; a possible D gene is TRBD1 (5 bases). Germline V gene data show CDR1 as SGDLS and CDR2 as YYNGEE. Trimming removed 2 bases from V and 4 bases from J, with 9 bases in between. CDR3 length equals 14 residues. CDR3 sequence reads: CASSVSGYNEKLFF. The CDR3 nucleotides read TGTGCCAGCAGCGTTTCAGGGTATAATGAAAAACTGTTTTTT.

This CDR3 reads CASSSSYMTDTQYF. The CDR3 nucleotides read TGTGCCAGCAGCTCATCTTACATGACAGATACGCAGTATTTT. The chain uses TRBV7-9 and TRBJ2-3; no clear D. Germline CDR1 reads SEHNR; CDR2 reads FQNEAQ (reference sequence). The CDR3 totals 14 residues. Trimming cost V 4 bases and J 3 bases, with 11 bases left between them.